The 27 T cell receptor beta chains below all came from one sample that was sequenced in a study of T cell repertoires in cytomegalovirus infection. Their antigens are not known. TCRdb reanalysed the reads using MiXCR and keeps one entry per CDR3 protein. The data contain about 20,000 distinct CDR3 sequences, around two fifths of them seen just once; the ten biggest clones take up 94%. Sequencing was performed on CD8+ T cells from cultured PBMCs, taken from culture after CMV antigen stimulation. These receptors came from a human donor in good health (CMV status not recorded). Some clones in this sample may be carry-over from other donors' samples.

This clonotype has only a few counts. The CDR3 is CASSVLTSGNRTSSYNEQFF. CDR3 in DNA: TGCGCCAGCAGTGTCTTGACTAGCGGGAACCGTACTAGCTCCTACAATGAGCAGTTCTTC. The chain is built from TRBV10-2 and TRBJ2-1; 11 nucleotides align to TRBD2. The CDR3 extends over 20 amino acids. V lost 4 bases to trimming and J lost 0 bases; unmatched junction nucleotides: 14. CDR1 and CDR2 from the germline V gene are WSHSY and SAAADI.

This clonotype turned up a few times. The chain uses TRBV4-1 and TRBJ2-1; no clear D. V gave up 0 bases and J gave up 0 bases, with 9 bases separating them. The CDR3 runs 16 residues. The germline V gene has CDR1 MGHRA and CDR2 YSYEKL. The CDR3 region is CASSQDWISSYNEQFF. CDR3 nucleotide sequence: TGCGCCAGCAGCCAAGATTGGATATCCTCCTACAATGAGCAGTTCTTC.

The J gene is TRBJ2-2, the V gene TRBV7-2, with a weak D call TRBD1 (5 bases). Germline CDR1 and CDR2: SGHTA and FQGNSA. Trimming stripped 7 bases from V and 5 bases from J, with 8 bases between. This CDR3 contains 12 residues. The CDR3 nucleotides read TGTGCCAGCAACGGACATACCGGGGAGCTGTTTTTT. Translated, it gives CASNGHTGELFF.

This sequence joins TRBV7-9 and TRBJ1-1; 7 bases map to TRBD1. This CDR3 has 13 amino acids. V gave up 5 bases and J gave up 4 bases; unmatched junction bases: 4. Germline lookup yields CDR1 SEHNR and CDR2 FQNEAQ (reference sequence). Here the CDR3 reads CASSGDRATEAFF. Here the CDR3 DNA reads TGTGCCAGCAGCGGCGACAGGGCCACTGAAGCTTTCTTT.

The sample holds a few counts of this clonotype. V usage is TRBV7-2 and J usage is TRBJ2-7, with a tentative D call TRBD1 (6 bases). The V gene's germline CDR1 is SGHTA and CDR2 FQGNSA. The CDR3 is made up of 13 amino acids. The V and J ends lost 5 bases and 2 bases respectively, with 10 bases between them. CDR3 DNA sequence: TGTGCCAGCAGCACAGGGAGCGCCTACGAGCAGTACTTC. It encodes CASSTGSAYEQYF.

The CDR3 loop is CASSPGTATNYGYTF. CDR3 in DNA: TGTGCCAGCAGCCCAGGGACAGCGACTAACTATGGCTACACCTTC. The chain combines TRBV7-3 with TRBJ1-2; 7 positions agree with TRBD1. V was pared by 5 bases and J by 0 bases, with 6 bases of the junction left unmatched. The germline V gene has CDR1 SGHTA and CDR2 FQGTGA. The CDR3 totals 15 residues.

CDR3 amino acids: CATSDLPERESAYNEQFF. The CDR3 DNA follows: TGTGCCACCAGTGATCTCCCTGAAAGAGAGAGTGCCTACAATGAGCAGTTCTTC. The V call is TRBV24-1, the J call TRBJ2-1; D call uncertain. Trimming took off 3 bases at V and 2 bases at J, with 19 bases between the two ends. CDR3 length equals 18 residues. The germline CDR1 and CDR2 sequences are KGHDR and SFDVKD.

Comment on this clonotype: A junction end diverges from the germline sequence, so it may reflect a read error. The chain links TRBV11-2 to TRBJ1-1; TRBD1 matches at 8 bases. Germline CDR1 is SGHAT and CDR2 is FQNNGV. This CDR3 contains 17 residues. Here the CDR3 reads CTSSSDRVRQLNPEAFF. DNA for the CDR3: TGTACCAGCAGCTCGGACAGGGTAAGACAATTGAACCCTGAAGCTTTCTTT. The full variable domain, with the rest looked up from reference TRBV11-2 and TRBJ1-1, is EAGVAQSPRYKIIEKRQSVAFWCNPISGHATLYWYQQILGQGPKLLIQFQNNGVVDDSQLPKDRFSAERLKGVDSTLKIQPAKLEDSAVYLCTSSSDRVRQLNPEAFFGQGTRLTVV.

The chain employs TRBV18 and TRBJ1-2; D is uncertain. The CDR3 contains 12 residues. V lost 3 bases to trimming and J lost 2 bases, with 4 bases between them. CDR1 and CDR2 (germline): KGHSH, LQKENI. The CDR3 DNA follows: TGTGCCAGCTCACCGAGAAACTATGGCTACACCTTC. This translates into CASSPRNYGYTF. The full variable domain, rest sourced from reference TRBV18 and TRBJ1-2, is NAGVMQNPRHLVRRRGQEARLRCSPMKGHSHVYWYRQLPEEGLKFMVYLQKENIIDESGMPKERFSAEFPKEGPSILRIQQVVRGDSAAYFCASSPRNYGYTFGSGTRLTVV.

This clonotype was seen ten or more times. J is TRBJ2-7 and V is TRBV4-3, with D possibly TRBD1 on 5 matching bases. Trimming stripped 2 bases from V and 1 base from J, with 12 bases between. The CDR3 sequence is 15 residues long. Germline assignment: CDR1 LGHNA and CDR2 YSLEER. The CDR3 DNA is TGCGCCAGCAGCCAACAAAGAACAGGTTCCTACGAGCAGTACTTC. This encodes CASSQQRTGSYEQYF.

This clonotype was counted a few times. The DNA for the CDR3 is TGTGCCAGCAGCTTAGCCCGACTTACCGGGACAGGGAAGGATCAGCCCCAGCATTTT. Its protein product is CASSLARLTGTGKDQPQHF. The chain uses TRBV7-2 and TRBJ1-5; 9 bases map to TRBD1. Germline loops: CDR1 SGHTA, CDR2 FQGNSA. V lost 0 bases, J lost 5 bases, and 14 bases stayed unmatched. The CDR3 length is 19 residues.

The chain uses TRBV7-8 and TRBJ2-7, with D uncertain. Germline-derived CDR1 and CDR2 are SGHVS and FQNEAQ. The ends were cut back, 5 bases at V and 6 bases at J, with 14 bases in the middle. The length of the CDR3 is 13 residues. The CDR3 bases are TGTGCCAGCAGCCCCAGATATTCCCCCGAGCAGTACTTC. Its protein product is CASSPRYSPEQYF.

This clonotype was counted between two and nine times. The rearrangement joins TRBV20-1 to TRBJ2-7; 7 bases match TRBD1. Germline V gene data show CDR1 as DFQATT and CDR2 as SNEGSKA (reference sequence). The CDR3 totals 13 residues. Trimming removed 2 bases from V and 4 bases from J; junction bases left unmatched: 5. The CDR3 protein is CSARRQGYYEQYF. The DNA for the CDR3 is TGCAGTGCTAGAAGACAGGGATATTACGAGCAGTACTTC.

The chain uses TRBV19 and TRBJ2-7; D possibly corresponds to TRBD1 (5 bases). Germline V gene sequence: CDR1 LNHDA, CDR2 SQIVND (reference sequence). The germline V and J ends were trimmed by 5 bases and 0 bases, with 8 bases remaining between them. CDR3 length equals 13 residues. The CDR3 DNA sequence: TGTGCCAGTAGTGGGGCAGTCTCCTACGAGCAGTACTTC. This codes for CASSGAVSYEQYF.

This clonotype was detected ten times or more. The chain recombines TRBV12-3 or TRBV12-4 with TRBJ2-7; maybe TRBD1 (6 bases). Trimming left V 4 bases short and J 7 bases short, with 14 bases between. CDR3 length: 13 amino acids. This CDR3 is CASSWGQSGEQYF. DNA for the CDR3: TGTGCCAGCAGTTGGGGACAATCCGGGGAGCAGTACTTC.

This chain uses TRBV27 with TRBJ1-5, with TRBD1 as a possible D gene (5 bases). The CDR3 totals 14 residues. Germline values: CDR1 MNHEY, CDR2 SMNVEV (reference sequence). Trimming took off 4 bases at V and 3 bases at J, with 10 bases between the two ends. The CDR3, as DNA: TGTGCCAGCAGTTGGGACGGGTTCAATCAGCCCCAGCATTTT. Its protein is CASSWDGFNQPQHF.

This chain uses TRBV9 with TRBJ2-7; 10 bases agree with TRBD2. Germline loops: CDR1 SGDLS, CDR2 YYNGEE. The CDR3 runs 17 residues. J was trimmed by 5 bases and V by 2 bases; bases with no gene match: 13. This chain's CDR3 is CASSVTSGEDLRDEQYF. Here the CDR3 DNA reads TGTGCCAGCAGCGTCACTAGCGGGGAAGATCTCCGAGACGAGCAGTACTTC.

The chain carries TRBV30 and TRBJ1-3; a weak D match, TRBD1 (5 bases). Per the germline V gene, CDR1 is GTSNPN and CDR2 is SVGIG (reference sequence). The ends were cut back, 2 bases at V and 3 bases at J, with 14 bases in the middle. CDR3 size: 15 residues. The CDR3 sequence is CAWSPGAGYGNTIYF. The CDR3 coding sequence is TGTGCCTGGAGTCCCGGGGCCGGGTATGGAAACACCATATATTTT. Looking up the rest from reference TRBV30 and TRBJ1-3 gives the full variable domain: SQTIHQWPATLVQPVGSPLSLECTVEGTSNPNLYWYRQAAGRGLQLLFYSVGIGQISSEVPQNLSASRPQDRQFILSSKKLLLSDSGFYLCAWSPGAGYGNTIYFGEGSWLTVV.

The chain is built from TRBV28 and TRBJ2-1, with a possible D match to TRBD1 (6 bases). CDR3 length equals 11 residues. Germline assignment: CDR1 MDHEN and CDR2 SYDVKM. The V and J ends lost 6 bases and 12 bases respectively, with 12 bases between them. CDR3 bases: TGTGCCAGCAGCTCGATGGACAGGCAGTTCTTC. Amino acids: CASSSMDRQFF. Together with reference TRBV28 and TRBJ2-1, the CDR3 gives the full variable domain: DVKVTQSSRYLVKRTGEKVFLECVQDMDHENMFWYRQDPGLGLRLIYFSYDVKMKEKGDIPEGYSVSREKKERFSLILESASTNQTSMYLCASSSMDRQFFGPGTRLTVL.

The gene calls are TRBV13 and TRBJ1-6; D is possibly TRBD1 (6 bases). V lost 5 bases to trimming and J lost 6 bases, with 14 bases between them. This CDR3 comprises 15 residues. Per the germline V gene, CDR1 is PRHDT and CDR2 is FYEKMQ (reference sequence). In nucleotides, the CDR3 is TGTGCCAGCAGCCGGAGACAGGCCGTTAATTCACCCCTCCACTTT. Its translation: CASSRRQAVNSPLHF. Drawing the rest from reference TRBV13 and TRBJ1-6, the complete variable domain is AAGVIQSPRHLIKEKRETATLKCYPIPRHDTVYWYQQGPGQDPQFLISFYEKMQSDKGSIPDRFSAQQFSDYHSELNMSSLELGDSALYFCASSRRQAVNSPLHFGNGTRLTVT.

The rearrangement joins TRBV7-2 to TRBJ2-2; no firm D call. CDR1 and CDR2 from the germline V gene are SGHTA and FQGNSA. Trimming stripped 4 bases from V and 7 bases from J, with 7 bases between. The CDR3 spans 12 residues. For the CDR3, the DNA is TGTGCCAGCAGCTGGGTGGTCGGGGAGCTGTTTTTT. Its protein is CASSWVVGELFF.

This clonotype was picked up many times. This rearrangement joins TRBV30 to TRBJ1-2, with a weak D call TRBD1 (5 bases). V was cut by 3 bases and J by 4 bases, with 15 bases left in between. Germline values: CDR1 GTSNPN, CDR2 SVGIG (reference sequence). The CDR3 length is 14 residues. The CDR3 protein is CAWSRLSGAYGYTF. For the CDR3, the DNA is TGTGCCTGGAGCCGACTAAGTGGGGCCTATGGCTACACCTTC. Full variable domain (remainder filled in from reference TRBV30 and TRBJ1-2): SQTIHQWPATLVQPVGSPLSLECTVEGTSNPNLYWYRQAAGRGLQLLFYSVGIGQISSEVPQNLSASRPQDRQFILSSKKLLLSDSGFYLCAWSRLSGAYGYTFGSGTRLTVV.

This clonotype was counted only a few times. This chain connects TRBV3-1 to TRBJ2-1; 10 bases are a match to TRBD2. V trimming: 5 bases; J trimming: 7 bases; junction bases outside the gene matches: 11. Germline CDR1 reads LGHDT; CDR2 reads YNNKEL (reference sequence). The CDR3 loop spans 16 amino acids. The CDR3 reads CASSKRSGGARNEQFF. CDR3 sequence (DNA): TGTGCCAGCAGCAAAAGGAGCGGGGGGGCTAGGAATGAGCAGTTCTTC.

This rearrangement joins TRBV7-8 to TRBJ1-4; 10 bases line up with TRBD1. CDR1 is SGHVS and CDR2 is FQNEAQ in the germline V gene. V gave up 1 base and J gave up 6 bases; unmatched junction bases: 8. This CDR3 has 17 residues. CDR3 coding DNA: TGTGCCAGCAGCTTAGGGACAGGGGGAGCTTTCGATGAAAAACTGTTTTTT. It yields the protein CASSLGTGGAFDEKLFF.

Here the CDR3 reads CASGVRGLAIGELFF. The DNA of the CDR3 is TGTGCCAGCGGAGTCCGGGGTCTAGCGATCGGGGAGCTGTTTTTT. This chain joins TRBV12-3 or TRBV12-4 and TRBJ2-2; tentatively, D is TRBD2 (6 bases). Trimming shortened V by 8 bases and J by 7 bases, and 20 bases separated the two germline ends. The CDR3 extends over 15 amino acids.

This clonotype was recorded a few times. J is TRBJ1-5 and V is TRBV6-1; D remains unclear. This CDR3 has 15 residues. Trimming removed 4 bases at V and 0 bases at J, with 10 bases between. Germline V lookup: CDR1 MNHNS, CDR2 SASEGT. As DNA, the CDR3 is TGTGCCAGCAGTGGTTATTTGAATAGCAATCAGCCCCAGCATTTT. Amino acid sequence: CASSGYLNSNQPQHF.

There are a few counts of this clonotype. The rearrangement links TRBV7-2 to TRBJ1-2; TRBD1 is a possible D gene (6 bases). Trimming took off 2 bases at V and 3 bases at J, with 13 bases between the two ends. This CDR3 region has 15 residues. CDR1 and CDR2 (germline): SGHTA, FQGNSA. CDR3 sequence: CASSLIGSGDYGYTF. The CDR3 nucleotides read TGTGCCAGCAGCTTAATAGGTTCAGGGGACTATGGCTACACCTTC.